This T cell receptor (beta chain) was documented in a study of cytomegalovirus exposure and HLA in healthy donors. Unmatched junction bases numbered 7, after V lost 6 bases and J lost 3 bases. Germline V lookup: CDR1 MDHEN, CDR2 SYDVKM. The CDR3 is 15 residues long. On this clone: Its cognate antigen is unknown.

The PCR made use of 60 Vbeta and 13 Jbeta primers. Per the study methods: A later analysis tallied 65 million to 85 million unique TCR beta chains, around 10 million of them shared. The table came from immunoSEQ multiplex PCR; TCRdb's copy has only in-frame clones and leaves some out. V and J calls and clone size come straight from that table; D and trimming were deduced from the DNA. Here the sample spans 170,000 or so clones, roughly 80% being singletons. Study findings and constraints: The analysis excluded some indistinguishable V segments, including TRBV6-2 and TRBV6-3. Across donors, most TCRs were seen rarely, yet some public ones were widespread. Cytomegalovirus association was assigned to about 180 TCR beta chains.

The sample was PBMCs. This clonotype originated in a middle-aged woman in good health and CMV-seronegative. V and J are TRBV28 and TRBJ2-7, with 11 positions matching TRBD1. CDR3 sequence (DNA): TGTGCCAGCAGGCAACCCGGGACAGGGGGCTACGAGCAGTACTTC. It translates to CASRQPGTGGYEQYF. Complete variable domain (other parts from reference TRBV28 and TRBJ2-7): DVKVTQSSRYLVKRTGEKVFLECVQDMDHENMFWYRQDPGLGLRLIYFSYDVKMKEKGDIPEGYSVSREKKERFSLILESASTNQTSMYLCASRQPGTGGYEQYFGPGTRLTVT.